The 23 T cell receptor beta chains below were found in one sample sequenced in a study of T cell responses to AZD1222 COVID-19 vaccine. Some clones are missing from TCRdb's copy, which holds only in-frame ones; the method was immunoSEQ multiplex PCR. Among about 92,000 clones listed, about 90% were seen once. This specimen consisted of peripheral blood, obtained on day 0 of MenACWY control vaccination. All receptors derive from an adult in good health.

CDR3 bases: TGTGCCAGCAGTCAGTACTACGGAGTGAACACTGAAGCTTTCTTT. It yields the protein CASSQYYGVNTEAFF. The chain employs TRBV25-1 and TRBJ1-1, with no clear D. Trimming pared 5 bases from V and 0 bases from J, leaving 13 bases between. This CDR3 has 15 amino acids. Germline values: CDR1 MGHDK, CDR2 SYGVNS.

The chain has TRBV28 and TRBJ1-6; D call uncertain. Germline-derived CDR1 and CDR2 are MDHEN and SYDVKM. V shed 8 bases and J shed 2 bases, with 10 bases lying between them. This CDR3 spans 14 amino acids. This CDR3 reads CASLRNAYNSPLHF. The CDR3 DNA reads TGTGCCAGCCTAAGAAACGCCTATAATTCACCCCTCCACTTT.

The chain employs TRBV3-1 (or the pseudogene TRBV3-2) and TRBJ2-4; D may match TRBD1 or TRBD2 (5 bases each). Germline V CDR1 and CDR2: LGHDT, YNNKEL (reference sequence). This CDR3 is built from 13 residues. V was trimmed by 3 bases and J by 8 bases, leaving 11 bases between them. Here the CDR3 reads CASSHRGTDIQYF. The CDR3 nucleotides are TGTGCCAGCAGCCATCGAGGGACGGACATTCAGTACTTC.

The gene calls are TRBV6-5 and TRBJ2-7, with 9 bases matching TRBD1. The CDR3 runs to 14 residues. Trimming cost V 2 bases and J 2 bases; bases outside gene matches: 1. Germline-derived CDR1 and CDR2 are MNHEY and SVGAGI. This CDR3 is CASSYGTGTYEQYF. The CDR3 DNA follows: TGTGCCAGCAGTTACGGGACAGGGACCTACGAGCAGTACTTC.

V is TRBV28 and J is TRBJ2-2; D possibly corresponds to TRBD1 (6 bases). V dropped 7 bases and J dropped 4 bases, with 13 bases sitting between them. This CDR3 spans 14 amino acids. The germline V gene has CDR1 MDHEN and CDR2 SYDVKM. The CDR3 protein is CASTYRESTGELFF. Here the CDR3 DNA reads TGTGCCAGCACATACAGGGAGAGCACCGGGGAGCTGTTTTTT.

CDR3 protein: CATSRDPGRSEHGYTF. CDR3 nucleotide sequence: TGTGCCACCAGCAGAGATCCCGGACGCAGCGAGCATGGCTACACCTTC. The J gene is TRBJ1-2, the V gene TRBV15; D remains ambiguous. Per germline, CDR1 LNHNV and CDR2 YYDKDF (reference sequence). This CDR3 region has 16 residues. Trimming took off 0 bases at V and 6 bases at J, with 17 bases between the two ends.

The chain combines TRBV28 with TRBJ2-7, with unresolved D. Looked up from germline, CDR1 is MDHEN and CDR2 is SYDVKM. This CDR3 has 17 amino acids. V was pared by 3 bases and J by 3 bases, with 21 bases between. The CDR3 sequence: CASSFSGTKGPIYEQYF. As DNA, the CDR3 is TGTGCCAGCAGTTTCTCCGGCACAAAGGGTCCAATCTACGAGCAGTACTTC.

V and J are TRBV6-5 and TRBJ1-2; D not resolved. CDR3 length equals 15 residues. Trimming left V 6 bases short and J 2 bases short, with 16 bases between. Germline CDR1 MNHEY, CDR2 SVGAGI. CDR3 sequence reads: CASSFRRASNYGYTF. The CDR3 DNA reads TGTGCCAGCAGCTTCCGGAGGGCTTCAAACTATGGCTACACCTTC.

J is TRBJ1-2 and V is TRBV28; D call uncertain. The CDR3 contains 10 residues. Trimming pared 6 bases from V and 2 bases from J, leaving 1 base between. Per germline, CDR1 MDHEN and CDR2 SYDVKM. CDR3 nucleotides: TGTGCCAGCAGGAACTATGGCTACACCTTC. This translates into CASRNYGYTF.

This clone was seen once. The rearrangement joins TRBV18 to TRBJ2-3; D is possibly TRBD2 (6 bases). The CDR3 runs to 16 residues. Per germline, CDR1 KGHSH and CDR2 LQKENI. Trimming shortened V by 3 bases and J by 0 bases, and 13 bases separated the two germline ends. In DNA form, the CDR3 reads TGTGCCAGCTCACCTCGGGACTTAATTAGCACAGATACGCAGTATTTT. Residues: CASSPRDLISTDTQYF.

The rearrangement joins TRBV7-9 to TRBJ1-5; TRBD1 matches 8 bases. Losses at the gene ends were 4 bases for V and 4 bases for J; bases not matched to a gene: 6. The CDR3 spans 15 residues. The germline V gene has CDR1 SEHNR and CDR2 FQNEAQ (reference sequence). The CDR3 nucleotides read TGTGCCAGCAGCTCGACCGGGACAGGAAATCAGCCCCAGCATTTT. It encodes CASSSTGTGNQPQHF.

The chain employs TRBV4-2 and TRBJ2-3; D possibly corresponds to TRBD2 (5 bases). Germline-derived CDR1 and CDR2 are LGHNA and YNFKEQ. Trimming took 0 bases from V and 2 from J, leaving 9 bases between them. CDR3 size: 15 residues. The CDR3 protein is CASSQDPGFTDTQYF. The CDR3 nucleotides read TGTGCCAGCAGCCAAGATCCGGGATTCACAGATACGCAGTATTTT.

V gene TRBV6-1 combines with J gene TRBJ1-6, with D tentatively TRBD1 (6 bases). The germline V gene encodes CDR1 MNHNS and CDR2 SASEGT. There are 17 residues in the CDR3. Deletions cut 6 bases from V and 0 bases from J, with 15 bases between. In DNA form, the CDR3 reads TGTGCCAGCAGAGAACAGGGAGCCCCCTCCTATAATTCACCCCTCCACTTT. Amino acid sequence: CASREQGAPSYNSPLHF.

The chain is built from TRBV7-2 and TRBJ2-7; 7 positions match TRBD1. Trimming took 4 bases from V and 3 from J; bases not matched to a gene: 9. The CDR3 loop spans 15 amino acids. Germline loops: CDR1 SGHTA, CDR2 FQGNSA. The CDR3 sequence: CASSSPDRVGYEQYF. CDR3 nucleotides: TGTGCCAGCAGCTCCCCCGACAGGGTAGGCTACGAGCAGTACTTC.

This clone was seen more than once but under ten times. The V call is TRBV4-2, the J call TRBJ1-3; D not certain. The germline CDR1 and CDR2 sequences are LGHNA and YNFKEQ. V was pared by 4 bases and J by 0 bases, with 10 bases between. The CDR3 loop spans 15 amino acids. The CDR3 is CASSPGEHSGNTIYF. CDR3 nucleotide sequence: TGTGCCAGCAGCCCTGGGGAGCACTCTGGAAACACCATATATTTT.

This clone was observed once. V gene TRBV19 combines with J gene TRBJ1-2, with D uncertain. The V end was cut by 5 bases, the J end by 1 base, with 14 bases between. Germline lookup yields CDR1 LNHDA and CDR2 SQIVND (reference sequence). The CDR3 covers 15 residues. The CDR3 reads CASSPRHDDNYGYTF. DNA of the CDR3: TGTGCCAGTAGTCCTAGACATGACGATAACTATGGCTACACCTTC.

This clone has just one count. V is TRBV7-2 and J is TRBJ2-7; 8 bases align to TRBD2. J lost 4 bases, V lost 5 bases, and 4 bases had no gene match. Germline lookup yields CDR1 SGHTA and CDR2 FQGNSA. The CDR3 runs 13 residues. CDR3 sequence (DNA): TGTGCCAGCAGCGGATCTAGCGGGTACGAGCAGTACTTC. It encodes CASSGSSGYEQYF.

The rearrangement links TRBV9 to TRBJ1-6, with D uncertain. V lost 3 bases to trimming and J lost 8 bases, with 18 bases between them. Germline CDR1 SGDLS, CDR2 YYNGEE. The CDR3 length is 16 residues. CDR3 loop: CASSGGRERKDSPLHF. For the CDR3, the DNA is TGTGCCAGCAGCGGTGGCCGAGAAAGAAAGGATTCACCCCTCCACTTT. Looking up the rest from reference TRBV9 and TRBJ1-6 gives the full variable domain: DSGVTQTPKHLITATGQRVTLRCSPRSGDLSVYWYQQSLDQGLQFLIQYYNGEERAKGNILERFSAQQFPDLHSELNLSSLELGDSALYFCASSGGRERKDSPLHFGNGTRLTVT.

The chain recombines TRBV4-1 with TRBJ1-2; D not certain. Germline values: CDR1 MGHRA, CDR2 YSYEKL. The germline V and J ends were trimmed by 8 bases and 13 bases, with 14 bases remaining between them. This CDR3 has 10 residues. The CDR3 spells CASGFVVATF. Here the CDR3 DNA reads TGCGCCAGCGGGTTCGTAGTAGCCACCTTC.

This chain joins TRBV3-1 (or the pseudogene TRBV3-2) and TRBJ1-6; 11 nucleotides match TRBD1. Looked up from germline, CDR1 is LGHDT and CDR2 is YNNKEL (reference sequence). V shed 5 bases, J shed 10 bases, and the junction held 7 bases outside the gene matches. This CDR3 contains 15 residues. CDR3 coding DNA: TGTGCCAGCAGCTCGCGGACAGGGGGCAGCTCACCCCTCCACTTT. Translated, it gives CASSSRTGGSSPLHF.

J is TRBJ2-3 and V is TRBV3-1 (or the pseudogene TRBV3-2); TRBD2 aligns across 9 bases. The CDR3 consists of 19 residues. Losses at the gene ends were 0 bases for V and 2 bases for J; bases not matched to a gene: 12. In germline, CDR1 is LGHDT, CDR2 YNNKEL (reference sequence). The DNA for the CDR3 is TGTGCCAGCAGCCAAGATGGAAGGCGGGGGGGCCGTCACACAGATACGCAGTATTTT. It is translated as CASSQDGRRGGRHTDTQYF.

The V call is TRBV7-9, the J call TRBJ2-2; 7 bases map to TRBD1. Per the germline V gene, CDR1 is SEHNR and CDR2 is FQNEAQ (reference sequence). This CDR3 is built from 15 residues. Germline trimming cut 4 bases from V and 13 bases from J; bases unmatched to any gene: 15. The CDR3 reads CASSSTGQSLLRLFF. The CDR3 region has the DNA TGTGCCAGCAGCTCTACGGGACAGTCACTCCTTAGGCTGTTTTTT.

DNA for the CDR3: TGTGCCAGCAGCTCCCGGACAGGACGCTATGGCTACACCTTC. Translated, it gives CASSSRTGRYGYTF. The V and J genes are TRBV3-1 (or the pseudogene TRBV3-2) and TRBJ1-2; 7 bases map to TRBD1. This CDR3 is 14 amino acids long. CDR1 is LGHDT and CDR2 is YNNKEL in the germline V gene (reference sequence). Losses at the gene ends were 5 bases for V and 4 bases for J; bases not matched to a gene: 7.